Following are 20 T cell receptor beta chains from one sample sequenced in a study of shared clonotypes between healthy human individuals. Method: immunoSEQ multiplex PCR; TCRdb's copy keeps in-frame clones and lacks some. The data contain around 690,000 clones, roughly 87% of them singletons. The sequenced material came from memory CD8+ T cells from PBMCs. Indicated subset: CD45RO+ cells pooled with CCR7-negative TemRA cells. These receptors were taken from a man younger than 35 in good health. Some clones in this sample may be carry-over from other donors' samples.

The table lists this clone with a count of one. CDR3 nucleotide sequence: TGTGCCAGCAGCGTAGTTGGAGGTCATGAGCAGTTCTTC. Its translation: CASSVVGGHEQFF. The chain links TRBV9 to TRBJ2-1; TRBD2 is a possible D gene (5 bases). Looked up from germline, CDR1 is SGDLS and CDR2 is YYNGEE. CDR3 length equals 13 residues. Trimming shortened V by 0 bases and J by 8 bases, and 9 bases separated the two germline ends.

The V gene is TRBV27, the J gene TRBJ2-4; the D gene is possibly TRBD1 (8 bases). The CDR3 has 15 amino acids. CDR1 is MNHEY and CDR2 is SMNVEV in the germline V gene (reference sequence). Trimming cost V 4 bases and J 8 bases, with 18 bases left between them. This CDR3 is CASSSTGTGLDIQYF. In DNA, the CDR3 is TGTGCCAGCAGTTCCACCGGGACAGGACTAGACATTCAGTACTTC.

This chain connects TRBV9 to TRBJ2-2; 11 bases are a match to TRBD2. The length of the CDR3 is 15 residues. V lost 2 bases and J lost 4; bases outside the gene matches: 1. Germline values: CDR1 SGDLS, CDR2 YYNGEE. CDR3 loop: CASSVSGRATGELFF. The CDR3 DNA sequence: TGTGCCAGCAGCGTTAGCGGGAGGGCCACCGGGGAGCTGTTTTTT.

This chain links TRBV29-1 with TRBJ2-1; TRBD1 might be the D (5 bases). The V gene lost 7 bases and the J gene lost 1 base, with 20 bases spanning the gap. This CDR3 is 16 amino acids long. The germline CDR1 and CDR2 sequences are SQVTM and ANQGSEA. DNA of the CDR3: TGCAGCGGAGCCGACCCAGACAGCCAGTCCTACAATGAGCAGTTCTTC. Translation gives CSGADPDSQSYNEQFF.

The V gene is TRBV10-1, the J gene TRBJ2-1; possibly TRBD1 for D (6 bases). Germline V gene sequence: CDR1 WNHNN, CDR2 SYGVQD (reference sequence). The CDR3 length is 18 residues. The V gene lost 3 bases and the J gene lost 8 bases, with 26 bases spanning the gap. CDR3 region: CASSDSSPHREGSDEQFF. The CDR3, as DNA: TGCGCCAGCAGTGATTCCTCCCCGCACAGGGAAGGCAGCGATGAGCAGTTCTTC.

The chain links TRBV5-6 to TRBJ2-2, with D tentatively TRBD2 (5 bases). There are 14 residues in the CDR3. The V end was cut by 0 bases, the J end by 9 bases, with 12 bases between. Germline V gives CDR1 SGHDT, CDR2 YYEEEE. The CDR3 loop is CASSLGMGDRELFF. Written as DNA, the CDR3 is TGTGCCAGCAGCTTGGGAATGGGAGATAGGGAGCTGTTTTTT.

The gene calls are TRBV27 and TRBJ1-4, with a possible D match to TRBD1 (6 bases). Germline V gene data show CDR1 as MNHEY and CDR2 as SMNVEV (reference sequence). This CDR3 is 14 amino acids long. Trimming took off 6 bases at V and 7 bases at J, with 15 bases between the two ends. CDR3 region: CASRFRDKGEKLFF. DNA of the CDR3: TGTGCCAGCAGATTCCGGGACAAAGGTGAAAAACTGTTTTTT.

The chain carries TRBV14 and TRBJ2-1; no clear D gene. This CDR3 spans 12 amino acids. Germline V lookup: CDR1 SGHDN, CDR2 FVKESK. Deletions cut 4 bases from V and 9 bases from J, with 10 bases between. CDR3 sequence reads: CASSLQPREQFF. CDR3 nucleotide sequence: TGTGCCAGCAGCCTCCAGCCCCGTGAGCAGTTCTTC.

The rearrangement joins TRBV7-2 to TRBJ2-1; TRBD2 matches at 12 bases. The CDR3 covers 18 residues. CDR1 is SGHTA, CDR2 FQGNSA, per germline. The ends lost 5 bases at V and 5 bases at J; junction bases unmatched: 13. The CDR3 sequence is CASSPTHLAGGWDNEQFF. The CDR3 nucleotides are TGTGCCAGCAGCCCCACACATCTAGCGGGAGGGTGGGACAATGAGCAGTTCTTC.

Comment on this clone: Other nucleotide sequences in the sample specify the same CDR3. V is TRBV20-1 and J is TRBJ2-7; D gene ambiguous. The length of the CDR3 is 11 residues. The germline V and J ends were trimmed by 1 base and 3 bases, with 4 bases remaining between them. The V gene's germline CDR1 is DFQATT and CDR2 SNEGSKA (reference sequence). CDR3 protein: CSARGDYEQYF. DNA for the CDR3: TGCAGTGCTAGAGGCGACTACGAGCAGTACTTC.

The rearrangement links TRBV27 to TRBJ2-7; D may correspond to TRBD1 or TRBD2 (6 bases each). CDR3 length: 16 residues. Germline V gene sequence: CDR1 MNHEY, CDR2 SMNVEV (reference sequence). Trimming cost V 0 bases and J 4 bases, with 16 bases left between them. CDR3 coding DNA: TGTGCCAGCAGTTTATCCGGGGGCGAATTAAGATACGAGCAGTACTTC. Protein sequence: CASSLSGGELRYEQYF.

The V gene is TRBV7-2, the J gene TRBJ1-2, with D possibly matching TRBD1 (5 bases). The CDR3 has 17 residues. Germline CDR1 and CDR2: SGHTA and FQGNSA. Trimming took off 7 bases at V and 2 bases at J, with 23 bases between the two ends. As DNA, the CDR3 is TGTGCCAGCACCAACATGACAGCCACATCCTCCAACTATGGCTACACCTTC. This sequence encodes CASTNMTATSSNYGYTF.

The V and J genes are TRBV30 and TRBJ2-2, with D tentatively TRBD1 (5 bases). V was cut by 1 base and J by 3 bases, with 9 bases left in between. Per germline, CDR1 GTSNPN and CDR2 SVGIG (reference sequence). The CDR3 is made up of 14 amino acids. CDR3 in amino acids: CAWSDGHYTGELFF. CDR3 bases: TGTGCCTGGAGTGACGGACACTACACCGGGGAGCTGTTTTTT. The entire variable domain, with the rest obtained from reference TRBV30 and TRBJ2-2, is as follows: SQTIHQWPATLVQPVGSPLSLECTVEGTSNPNLYWYRQAAGRGLQLLFYSVGIGQISSEVPQNLSASRPQDRQFILSSKKLLLSDSGFYLCAWSDGHYTGELFFGEGSRLTVL.

The rearrangement uses TRBV7-8 and TRBJ2-3; D is ambiguous. CDR1 and CDR2 from the germline V gene are SGHVS and FQNEAQ. V was clipped by 0 bases and J by 1 base, with 8 bases between them. This CDR3 has 15 residues. CDR3: CASSLAAGGTDTQYF. CDR3 nucleotides: TGTGCCAGCAGCTTAGCGGCAGGTGGCACAGATACGCAGTATTTT.

The chain links TRBV7-2 to TRBJ1-2; possibly TRBD1 for D (5 bases). CDR3 length: 15 amino acids. In germline, CDR1 is SGHTA, CDR2 FQGNSA. V lost 6 bases and J 5 bases, leaving 19 bases between the germline ends. The CDR3 here is CASSYRQPPWYGYTF. The CDR3 DNA is TGTGCCAGCAGTTACCGACAGCCCCCTTGGTATGGCTACACCTTC.

As for this clone: Mismatch with germline at one junction end may stem from a read error. The chain joins TRBV4-1 to TRBJ2-2; D remains unclear. This CDR3 spans 14 amino acids. Per the germline V gene, CDR1 is MGHRA and CDR2 is YSYEKL. The CDR3 sequence: CASSQDLPAGELFF. Written as DNA, the CDR3 is TGCGCCAGCAGCCAAGATCTGCCAGCCGGCGAGCTGTTTTTT.

This chain uses TRBV7-3 with TRBJ2-3, with no clear D. V was trimmed by 1 base and J by 4 bases, leaving 6 bases between them. The CDR3 runs to 13 residues. The germline V gene has CDR1 SGHTA and CDR2 FQGTGA. DNA for the CDR3: TGTGCCAGCAGCTTAATTGTTCCAGATACGCAGTATTTT. Its translation: CASSLIVPDTQYF.

This rearrangement joins TRBV4-2 to TRBJ2-7; a weak D match, TRBD1 (6 bases). Germline CDR1 and CDR2: LGHNA and YNFKEQ. The CDR3 extends over 15 amino acids. V lost 0 bases and J 1 base, leaving 10 bases between the germline ends. The CDR3: CASSQDRTDSYEQYF. In nucleotides, the CDR3 is TGTGCCAGCAGCCAAGATAGGACAGATTCCTACGAGCAGTACTTC.

The rearrangement links TRBV5-6 to TRBJ1-6; 8 nucleotides match TRBD1. The CDR3 has 14 amino acids. Germline-derived CDR1 and CDR2 are SGHDT and YYEEEE. J lost 6 bases, V lost 1 base, and 0 bases had no gene match. The CDR3 sequence: CASSLTGGNSPLHF. CDR3 nucleotides: TGTGCCAGCAGCTTGACAGGGGGTAATTCACCCCTCCACTTT.

V usage is TRBV27 and J usage is TRBJ2-5; D is possibly TRBD1 (6 bases). Germline lookup yields CDR1 MNHEY and CDR2 SMNVEV (reference sequence). CDR3 length: 14 residues. Trimming pared 5 bases from V and 6 bases from J, leaving 16 bases between. The CDR3 DNA reads TGTGCCAGCAGTACGCAGGGGTGGATGCAGACCCAGTACTTC. Amino acid sequence: CASSTQGWMQTQYF.